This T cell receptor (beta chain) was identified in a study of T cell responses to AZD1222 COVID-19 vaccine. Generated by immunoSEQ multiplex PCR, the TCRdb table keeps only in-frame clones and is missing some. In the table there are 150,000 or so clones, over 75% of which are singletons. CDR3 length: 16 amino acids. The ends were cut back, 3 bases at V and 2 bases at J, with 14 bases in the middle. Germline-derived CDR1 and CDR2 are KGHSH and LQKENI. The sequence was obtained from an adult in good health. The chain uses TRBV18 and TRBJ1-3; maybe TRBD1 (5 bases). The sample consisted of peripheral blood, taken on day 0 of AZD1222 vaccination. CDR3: CASSPRTGGTGNTIYF. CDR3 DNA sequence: TGTGCCAGCTCACCTCGGACTGGGGGAACTGGAAACACCATATATTTT.